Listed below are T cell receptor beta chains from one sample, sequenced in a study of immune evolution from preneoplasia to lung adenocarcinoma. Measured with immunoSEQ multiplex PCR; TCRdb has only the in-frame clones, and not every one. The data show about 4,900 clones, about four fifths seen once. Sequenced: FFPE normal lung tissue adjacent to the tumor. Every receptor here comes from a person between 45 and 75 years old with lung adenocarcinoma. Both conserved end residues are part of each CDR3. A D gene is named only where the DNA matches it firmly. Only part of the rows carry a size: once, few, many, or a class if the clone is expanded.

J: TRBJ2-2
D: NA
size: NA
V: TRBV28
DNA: TGTGCCATCAGACATCAGGGCCGTGACACCGGGGAGCTGTTTTTT
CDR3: CAIRHQGRDTGELFF

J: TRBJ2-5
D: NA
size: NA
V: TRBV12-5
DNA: TGTGCTAGTGGTTGCCGGGACCAAGAGACCCAGTACTTC
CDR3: CASGCRDQETQYF

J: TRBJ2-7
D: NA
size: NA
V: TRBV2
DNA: TGTGCCAGCAGTGAGGACGGAGCCTACGAGCAGTACTTC
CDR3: CASSEDGAYEQYF

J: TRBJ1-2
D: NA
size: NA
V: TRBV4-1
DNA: TGCGCCAGCAGCCACATGGGACCTAGTGGCTACACCTTC
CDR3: CASSHMGPSGYTF

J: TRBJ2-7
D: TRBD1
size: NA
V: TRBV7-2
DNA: TGTGCCAGCAGCTCGGGACAGGGGGCCTACGAGCAGTACTTC
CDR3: CASSSGQGAYEQYF

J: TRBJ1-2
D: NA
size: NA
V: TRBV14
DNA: TGTGCCAGCAGCCAAGTTAACTATGGCTACACCTTC
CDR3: CASSQVNYGYTF

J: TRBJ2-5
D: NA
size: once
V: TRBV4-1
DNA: TGCGCCAGCAGCCAAGATGCCCGCCGAGGGGGACACCAAGAGACCCAGTACTTC
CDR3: CASSQDARRGGHQETQYF

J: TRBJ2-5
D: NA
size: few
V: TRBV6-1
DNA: TGTGCCAGCAGTGATGGGGGGTCGGTCGAGACCCAGTACTTC
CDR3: CASSDGGSVETQYF

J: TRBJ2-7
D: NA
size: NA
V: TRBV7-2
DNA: TGTGCCAGCAGCCCCGGTTCGGAGGCAGTCAGTGGCTCCTTC
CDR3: CASSPGSEAVSGSF

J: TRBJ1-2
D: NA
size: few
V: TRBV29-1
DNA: TGCAGCGTTGAAACCGGGGGGAGTGGCTACACCTTC
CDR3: CSVETGGSGYTF

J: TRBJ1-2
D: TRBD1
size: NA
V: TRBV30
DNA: TGTGCCTGGAGAGGGGGCTTTGGGACACGGGAGGGCTACACCTTC
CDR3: CAWRGGFGTREGYTF

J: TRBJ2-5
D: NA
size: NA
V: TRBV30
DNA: TGTGCCTGGAGCGTACCTCCAAAAACACAAGAGACCCAGTACTTC
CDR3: CAWSVPPKTQETQYF

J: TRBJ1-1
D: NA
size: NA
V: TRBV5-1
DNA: TGCGCCAGCAGCGAGACCGGGAGAGACACTGAAGCTTTCTTT
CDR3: CASSETGRDTEAFF

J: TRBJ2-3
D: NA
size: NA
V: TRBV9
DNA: TGTGCCAGCAGCGTAGTTGTAGGGGCAACAGATACGCAGTATTTT
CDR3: CASSVVVGATDTQYF

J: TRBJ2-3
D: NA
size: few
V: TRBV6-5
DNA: TGTGCCAGCAGTTCGGACGGATCTAGCACAGATACGCAGTATTTT
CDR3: CASSSDGSSTDTQYF

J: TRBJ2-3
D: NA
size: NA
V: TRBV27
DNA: TGTGCCAGCAGTTCCCTAGGTACAGATACGCAGTATTTT
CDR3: CASSSLGTDTQYF

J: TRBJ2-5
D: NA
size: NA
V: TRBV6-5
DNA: TGTGCCAGCAGGGGGCCCTTATCGTACCAAGAGACCCAGTACTTC
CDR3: CASRGPLSYQETQYF

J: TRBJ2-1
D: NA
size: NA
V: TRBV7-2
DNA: TGTGCCAGCAGCTTATTTGTCGGGAGTTCTTGGGAGCAGTTCTTC
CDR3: CASSLFVGSSWEQFF

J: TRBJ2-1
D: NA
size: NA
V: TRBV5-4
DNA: TGTGCCAGCAGCTTGGCTGGACGGGGATCAAACAATGAGCAGTTCTTC
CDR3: CASSLAGRGSNNEQFF

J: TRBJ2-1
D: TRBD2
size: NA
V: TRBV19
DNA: TGTGCCAGTAACCCCTCTAGCGGGTACTCCTACAATGAGCAGTTCTTC
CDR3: CASNPSSGYSYNEQFF

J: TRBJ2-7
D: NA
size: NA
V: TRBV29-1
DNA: TGCAGCGCCGAAGGTCCCACAGGCTCCTACGAGCAGTACTTC
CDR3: CSAEGPTGSYEQYF

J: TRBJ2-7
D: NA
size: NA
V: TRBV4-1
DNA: TGCGCCAGCAGCCAAGCCGGAATGTCCTACGAGCAGTACTTC
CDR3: CASSQAGMSYEQYF

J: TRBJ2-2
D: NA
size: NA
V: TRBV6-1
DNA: TGTGCCAGCAGGCTCGGGGGGCTAGACACCGGGGAGCTGTTTTTT
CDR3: CASRLGGLDTGELFF

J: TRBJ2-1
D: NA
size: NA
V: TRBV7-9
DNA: TGTGCCAGCAGCTTATTAGGAAACAATGAGCAGTTCTTC
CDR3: CASSLLGNNEQFF

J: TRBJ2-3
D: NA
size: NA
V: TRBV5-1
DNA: TGCGCCAGCAGCTTGGCGGCAGGCCCGCCGTTCACAGATACGCAGTATTTT
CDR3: CASSLAAGPPFTDTQYF

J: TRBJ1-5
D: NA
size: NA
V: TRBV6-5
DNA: TGTGCCAGCAGTTTACTACCAAGGTCGAGTCAGCCCCAGCATTTT
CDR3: CASSLLPRSSQPQHF

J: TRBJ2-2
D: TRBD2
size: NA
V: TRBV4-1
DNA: TGCGCCAGCAGGCGGACTAGCGGAAACACCGGGGAGCTGTTTTTT
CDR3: CASRRTSGNTGELFF

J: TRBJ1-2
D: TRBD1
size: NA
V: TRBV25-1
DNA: TGTGCCAGCAGCATAGGGGGCCGATGGGGTGCCTACACCTTC
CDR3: CASSIGGRWGAYTF

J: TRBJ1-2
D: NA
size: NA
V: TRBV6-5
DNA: TGTGCCAGCAGTAGACGACGGGACTATGGCTACACCTTC
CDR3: CASSRRRDYGYTF

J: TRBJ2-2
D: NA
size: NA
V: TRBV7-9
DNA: TGTGCCAGCAGCTTAGCATCCACCGGGGAGCTGTTTTTT
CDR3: CASSLASTGELFF

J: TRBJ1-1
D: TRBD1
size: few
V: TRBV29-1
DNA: TGCAGCGTTGATGAGACAGGGGATACTGAAGCTTTCTTT
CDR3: CSVDETGDTEAFF

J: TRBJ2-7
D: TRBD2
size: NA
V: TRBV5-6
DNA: TGTGCCAGCACCTGGACTAGCGGAGCGGTCCTGACCTACGAGCAGTACTTC
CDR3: CASTWTSGAVLTYEQYF

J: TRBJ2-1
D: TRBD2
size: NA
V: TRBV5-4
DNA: TGTGCCAGCAGCTTGGCGAGCGGGGGAGGGAATGAGCAGTTCTTC
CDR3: CASSLASGGGNEQFF

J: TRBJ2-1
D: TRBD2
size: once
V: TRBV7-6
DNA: TGTGCCAGCAGCTTAGAGGCGGCGGGAGGGCCCGATGAGCAGTTCTTC
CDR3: CASSLEAAGGPDEQFF

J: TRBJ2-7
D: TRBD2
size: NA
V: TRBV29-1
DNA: TGCAGCGTTCCCAGCGGGGCGGGAGGGAACTACGAGCAGTACTTC
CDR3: CSVPSGAGGNYEQYF

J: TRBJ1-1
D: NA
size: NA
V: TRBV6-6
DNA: TGTGCCAGCAGACCGATGGACACTGAAGCTTTCTTT
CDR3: CASRPMDTEAFF

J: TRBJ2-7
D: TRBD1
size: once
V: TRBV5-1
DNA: TGCGCCAGCAGCTTGAGCTCTTTGCGCTCGGGACAGCACTACGAGCAGTACTTC
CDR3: CASSLSSLRSGQHYEQYF

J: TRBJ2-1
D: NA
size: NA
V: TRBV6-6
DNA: TGTGCCAGCAGTCCTACCATAACCACTGGGGAGCAGTTCTTC
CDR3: CASSPTITTGEQFF

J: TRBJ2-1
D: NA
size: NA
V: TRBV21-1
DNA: TGTGCCAGCAGCAAAGTTTTCGAGCGGGAGAGATTTGAGCAGTTCTTC
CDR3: CASSKVFERERFEQFF

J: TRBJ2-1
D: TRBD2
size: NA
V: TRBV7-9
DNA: TGTGCCAGCAGCTTAGTTACTAGCGGATACAATGAGCAGTTCTTC
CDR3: CASSLVTSGYNEQFF

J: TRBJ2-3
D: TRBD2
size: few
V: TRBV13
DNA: TGTGCCAGCAGCTTAAGGGCTAGCGGGTACACAGATACGCAGTATTTT
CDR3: CASSLRASGYTDTQYF

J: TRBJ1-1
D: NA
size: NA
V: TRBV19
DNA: TGTGCCAGTACTTCCGCGCAGGCCCGGGGAGCTTTCTTT
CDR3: CASTSAQARGAFF

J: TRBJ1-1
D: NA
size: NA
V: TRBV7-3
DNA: TGTGCCAGCAGCTTAACGGGGCCGGGGGCGATGAACACTGAAGCTTTCTTT
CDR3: CASSLTGPGAMNTEAFF

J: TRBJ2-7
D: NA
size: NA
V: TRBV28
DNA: TGTGCCAGCAGCCTCCGTAACTCCTACGAGCAGTACTTC
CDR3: CASSLRNSYEQYF

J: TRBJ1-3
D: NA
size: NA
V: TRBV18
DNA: TGTGCCAGTTTGTCGGGGATCGGCTCTGGAAACACCATATATTTT
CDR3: CASLSGIGSGNTIYF

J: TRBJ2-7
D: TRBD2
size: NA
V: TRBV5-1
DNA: TGCGCCAGCAGCTCCCAGACTATAGCGGGAAACGAGCAGTACTTC
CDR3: CASSSQTIAGNEQYF

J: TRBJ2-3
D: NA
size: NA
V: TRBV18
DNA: TGTGCCAGCTCACCCCGGACGACAGATACGCAGTATTTT
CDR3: CASSPRTTDTQYF